The clone carrying this TCR beta chain was picked up a small number of times. Its antigen is still unknown. Germline V lookup: CDR1 MGHRA, CDR2 YSYEKL. The CDR3 covers 14 residues. Trimming left V 4 bases short and J 1 base short, with 10 bases between. The sample belongs to a study of beta chain features in type 1 diabetes. Regarding the study as a whole: The similarity of naive, central memory and Treg TCRB repertoires appeared greater among patients than among healthy donors. HLA influence on TCRB rearrangement stayed unresolved here. Since sequencing was performed on cDNA, cells with high TCR expression could be over-represented.

Investigators reverse transcribed all isolated RNA, so they sequenced expressed TCRB transcripts. Some clones are missing from TCRdb's copy, which holds only in-frame ones; the method was immunoSEQ multiplex PCR. The sample shows about 140,000 clones, roughly 9.7% of them seen only once. This TCR came from a woman between 40 and 55 years old in good health. The chain has TRBV4-1 and TRBJ1-1, with D possibly being TRBD1 (5 bases). Sequencing input: central memory CD4+ T cells from blood. The CDR3 sequence: CASSRADRNTEAFF. CDR3 DNA: TGCGCCAGCAGCCGAGCCGACAGGAACACTGAAGCTTTCTTT.